This TCR beta chain was obtained from a study of shared clonotypes between healthy human individuals. Per germline, CDR1 LNHNV and CDR2 YYDKDF (reference sequence). This CDR3 is built from 13 residues. Measured with immunoSEQ multiplex PCR; TCRdb has only the in-frame clones, and not every one. The table records 1 million to 1.3 million clones, around 82% of them present only once. The table lists this clone with a few counts. At one end the junction does not follow the germline gene, possibly because of a read error. Sequencing input: memory CD4+ T cells from PBMCs. Subset noted: CD45RA-negative fraction. The clonotype was recovered from a man aged 18 to 35 in good health. Some clones in this sample may be carry-over from other donors' samples. The V gene is TRBV15, the J gene TRBJ1-1; D is undetermined. The DNA of the CDR3 is TGTGCCACCAGCGGAGACCCCAGATTTGAAGCTTTCTTT. It codes for CATSGDPRFEAFF.